These T cell receptor beta chains were read from a single sample in a study of blood T cell repertoires in COVID-19. Only in-frame clones appear in the TCRdb table, and some are missing; sequencing was by immunoSEQ multiplex PCR. The sample has 110,000 or so clones, around 80% seen once. The source material was peripheral blood. The receptor set was obtained from a woman at least 80 years old with active or convalescent COVID-19. The CDR3 runs from the conserved cysteine through the conserved F or W. The D gene is left open where the match is weak. Clone size is shown for a subset of rows, as once, few, many or a class of expanded clone.

J gene | D gene | V gene | clone size | CDR3 DNA | CDR3 protein
TRBJ2-7 | TRBD2 | TRBV12-3/TRBV12-4 | NA | TGTGCCAGCAGCCGACTAGCTCTGGGGCAGTACTTC | CASSRLALGQYF
TRBJ1-2 | TRBD1 | TRBV6-5 | NA | TGTGCCACCTCAACTGGACAGGGGGCAATTGGCTACACCTTC | CATSTGQGAIGYTF
TRBJ2-5 | TRBD2 | TRBV3-1/TRBV3-2 | NA | TGTGCCAGCAGCCAAGGGAGCGGGACCCAAGAGACCCAGTACTTC | CASSQGSGTQETQYF
TRBJ1-1 | NA | TRBV7-2 | NA | TGTGCCAGCAGCTTAGAGCGGGGAGCGGAAGCTTTCTTT | CASSLERGAEAFF
TRBJ2-5 | NA | TRBV28 | once | TGTGCCAGCGGAAAACCGGGGATGAGAGAGACCCAGTACTTC | CASGKPGMRETQYF
TRBJ1-5 | TRBD1 | TRBV24-1 | few | TGTGCCACGTTAGACAGGGTTGGGCGCAATCAGCCCCAGCATTTT | CATLDRVGRNQPQHF
TRBJ2-7 | TRBD1 | TRBV3-1/TRBV3-2 | NA | TGTGCCAGCAGCCCCGGACAGGGAGGCGAGCAGTACTTC | CASSPGQGGEQYF
TRBJ2-7 | NA | TRBV7-8 | NA | TGTGCCAGCAGCTTAGGGGTGGGGGGAAACTCCTACGAGCAGTACTTC | CASSLGVGGNSYEQYF
TRBJ2-3 | NA | TRBV5-4 | NA | TGTGCCAGCAGCCTCACACAGGGACACACAGATACGCAGTATTTT | CASSLTQGHTDTQYF
TRBJ1-5 | NA | TRBV4-2 | NA | TGTGCCAGCAGCCAAGGACGGGGGGTCAATCAGCCCCAGCATTTT | CASSQGRGVNQPQHF
TRBJ2-7 | TRBD1 | TRBV19 | NA | TGTGCCAGTAGTTCCAGGGGGTTCGGGGACGAGCAGTACTTC | CASSSRGFGDEQYF
TRBJ1-2 | TRBD1 | TRBV9 | NA | TGTGCCAGCAGCGTAGTCTCCACAGGGGGAACGGGCTACACCTTC | CASSVVSTGGTGYTF
TRBJ1-1 | NA | TRBV9 | few | TGTGCCAGCAGCGTCTCCGTGGACTGGATCACTGAAGCTTTCTTT | CASSVSVDWITEAFF
TRBJ2-2 | TRBD2 | TRBV25-1 | once | TGTGCCAGCAGTAGAGCGGGAGGGCCGTGGACCGGGGAGCTGTTTTTT | CASSRAGGPWTGELFF
TRBJ1-5 | NA | TRBV7-8 | NA | TGTGCCAGCAGCCGACAGTACGATCAGCCCCAGCATTTT | CASSRQYDQPQHF
TRBJ1-6 | TRBD1 | TRBV6-5 | NA | TGTGCCAGCATGTTATACAGGGGGGATTCACCCCTCCACTTT | CASMLYRGDSPLHF
TRBJ2-4 | NA | TRBV6-5 | NA | TGTGCCAGCAGAACCTCCGGGGTTGACATTCAGTACTTC | CASRTSGVDIQYF
TRBJ2-1 | TRBD2 | TRBV19 | NA | TGTGCCAGTAGTATGTGGGGAGGGCGATCCAATGAGCAGTTCTTC | CASSMWGGRSNEQFF
TRBJ2-5 | TRBD1 | TRBV18 | NA | TGTGCCAGCCAAGCCCCACAGGGGTCTCAAGAGACCCAGTACTTC | CASQAPQGSQETQYF
TRBJ2-1 | NA | TRBV19 | NA | TGTGCCAGTAGTATACTAGATTCCTACAATGAGCAGTTCTTC | CASSILDSYNEQFF
TRBJ1-6 | TRBD1 | TRBV6-4 | NA | TGTGCCAGCAGTGATCCGGACAGGCAACATTCACCCCTCCACTTT | CASSDPDRQHSPLHF
TRBJ2-2 | NA | TRBV21-1 | NA | TGTGCCAGCAGCAAAGTTCCCCCGGGACTAGCGACGAACACCGGGGAGCTGTTTTTT | CASSKVPPGLATNTGELFF
TRBJ2-4 | NA | TRBV19 | NA | TGTGCCAGTAGTATAGAGCCAGGGAACATTCAGTACTTC | CASSIEPGNIQYF
TRBJ2-1 | TRBD2 | TRBV7-3 | NA | TGTGCCAGCAATGCGGGAGGGCCTCGGAATGAGCAGTTCTTC | CASNAGGPRNEQFF
TRBJ1-5 | TRBD1 | TRBV5-1 | NA | TGCGCCAGCAGCTTGGCCCCCGGGACAGGGGGCGCACAGCCCCAGCATTTT | CASSLAPGTGGAQPQHF
TRBJ2-2 | TRBD1 | TRBV7-3 | NA | TGTGCCAGCAGCCCCCTCTCGGACAGGGCGAACACCGGGGAGCTGTTTTTT | CASSPLSDRANTGELFF
TRBJ2-7 | NA | TRBV30 | NA | TGTGCCTGGAGTATAGTCTCCTACGAGCAGTACTTC | CAWSIVSYEQYF
TRBJ2-3 | NA | TRBV12-3/TRBV12-4 | NA | TGTGCCAGCAGACAGCTGACAGATACGCAGTATTTT | CASRQLTDTQYF
TRBJ1-2 | TRBD1 | TRBV3-1/TRBV3-2 | NA | TGTGCCAGCAGCCAAGACCGGACAGGGGGCTACAACTATGGCTACACCTTC | CASSQDRTGGYNYGYTF
TRBJ2-1 | NA | TRBV3-1/TRBV3-2 | NA | TGTGCCAGCAGCCCCCGAGAAGACAATGAGCAGTTCTTC | CASSPREDNEQFF
TRBJ1-6 | NA | TRBV28 | NA | TGTGCCAGCAGTTTAAGTGGGGGCAGCCGAAATTCACCCCTCCACTTT | CASSLSGGSRNSPLHF
TRBJ1-1 | NA | TRBV5-4 | NA | TGTGCCAGCAGCTCAACGGGACACCTCGCTGAAGCTTTCTTT | CASSSTGHLAEAFF
TRBJ1-5 | TRBD1 | TRBV2 | NA | TGTGCCAGCAGTGGCGACAGGGGCCAGCCCCAGCATTTT | CASSGDRGQPQHF
TRBJ2-6 | NA | TRBV2 | NA | TGTGCCAGCAGTGAAATTTGGGGCGTTGGGGCCAACGTCCTGACTTTC | CASSEIWGVGANVLTF
TRBJ2-7 | NA | TRBV7-6 | NA | TGTGCCAGCAGCTCCCCTTCGCTAGGAACCGAGCAGTACTTC | CASSSPSLGTEQYF
TRBJ2-3 | NA | TRBV9 | once | TGTGCCAGCAGCGTAGGAGGCTCGGGAGGCACAGATACGCAGTATTTT | CASSVGGSGGTDTQYF
TRBJ2-7 | NA | TRBV18 | NA | TGTGCCAGCTCTCCCAGGGTAAGCCGGGCCTACGAGCAGTACTTC | CASSPRVSRAYEQYF
TRBJ1-6 | NA | TRBV5-1 | NA | TGCGCCAGCAGCTTGGCTCAGGGCGATTTTGGGAATTCACCCCTCCACTTT | CASSLAQGDFGNSPLHF
TRBJ2-7 | NA | TRBV5-1 | once | TGCGCCAGCCGCGAAACCGGCACTATTCCCTACGAGCAGTACTTC | CASRETGTIPYEQYF
TRBJ2-1 | NA | TRBV3-1/TRBV3-2 | NA | TGTGCCAGCAGGCACTCAGGGGTCTCCTACAATGAGCAGTTCTTC | CASRHSGVSYNEQFF
TRBJ1-1 | NA | TRBV19 | once | TGTGCCAGTAAGTCGACAGGCTTAATTGAAGCTTTCTTT | CASKSTGLIEAFF
TRBJ1-1 | NA | TRBV6-5 | NA | TGTGCCAGCAGTTACGTTCCGTTCAGGGGAGCTTTCTTT | CASSYVPFRGAFF
TRBJ1-3 | NA | TRBV11-2 | few | TGTGCCAGCAGCAAGACTGGCTCTAAAGCTTTACTAGGAAACACCATATATTTT | CASSKTGSKALLGNTIYF
TRBJ1-5 | TRBD1 | TRBV27 | NA | TGTGCCAGCAGTTTATCCGGACAGGGGAGGTTTAGCAATCAGCCCCAGCATTTT | CASSLSGQGRFSNQPQHF
TRBJ1-5 | NA | TRBV28 | NA | TGTGCAGCGAGCAATCAGCCCCAGCATTTT | CAASNQPQHF
TRBJ2-3 | NA | TRBV27 | NA | TGTGCCAGCAGTTTAAATCCTCGGAGGGCCAGCACAGATACGCAGTATTTT | CASSLNPRRASTDTQYF
TRBJ1-1 | TRBD1 | TRBV6-6 | NA | TGTGCCAGCACCCAGGGGGGCACTGAAGCTTTCTTT | CASTQGGTEAFF
TRBJ2-1 | TRBD2 | TRBV5-1 | NA | TGCGCCAGCAGCTTAGGCGGGAGTACCCCCTACAATGAGCAGTTCTTC | CASSLGGSTPYNEQFF
TRBJ2-5 | TRBD2 | TRBV5-1 | NA | TGCGCCAGCAGCTGGAGGACTAGAGGGCACCAAGAGACCCAGTACTTC | CASSWRTRGHQETQYF
TRBJ2-6 | NA | TRBV18 | NA | TGTGCCAGCTCACCGCGACAGGCTTACTCTGGGGCCAACGTCCTGACTTTC | CASSPRQAYSGANVLTF
TRBJ2-4 | NA | TRBV6-2/TRBV6-3 | few | TGTGCCAGCAGTTACTCACAACGGGGAGCCAAAAACATTCAGTACTTC | CASSYSQRGAKNIQYF
TRBJ2-1 | TRBD2 | TRBV11-2 | NA | TGTGCCAGCAGCCCCCCGCTCGGGAGGGCCTACAATGAGCAGTTCTTC | CASSPPLGRAYNEQFF
TRBJ2-1 | NA | TRBV3-1/TRBV3-2 | NA | TGTGCCAGCAGCCAAGGAGGGCGCCCGGGGTCCTACAATGAGCAGTTCTTC | CASSQGGRPGSYNEQFF
TRBJ1-3 | TRBD1 | TRBV30 | NA | TGTGCCTGGAGAGGGGGCCGAAGCTCTGGAAACACCATATATTTT | CAWRGGRSSGNTIYF
TRBJ2-7 | TRBD1 | TRBV10-3 | NA | TGTGCCATCAGCCATACCGGGACAGAAGCCTACGAGCAGTACTTC | CAISHTGTEAYEQYF
TRBJ2-1 | TRBD2 | TRBV28 | NA | TGTGCCAGCATCCCAGCGGTAGCGGGAATTAATGAGCAGTTCTTC | CASIPAVAGINEQFF
TRBJ2-1 | NA | TRBV5-6 | NA | TGTGCCAGCAGCCTCCGCCCAGCACGGGTGGAGTTCTTC | CASSLRPARVEFF
TRBJ1-1 | NA | TRBV15 | NA | TGTGCCACCAGCAGAGATCGGGGAGGAGGTGAAGCTTTCTTT | CATSRDRGGGEAFF
TRBJ2-1 | TRBD2 | TRBV24-1 | NA | TGTGCCACCAGCGTAGCGGGAGGAGGTAATGAGCAGTTCTTC | CATSVAGGGNEQFF